This T cell receptor beta chain stems from a study of blood T cell repertoires in COVID-19. Study in general: T cells, B-cell-depleted T cells, or PBMCs provided the cDNA or gDNA that served as material.

Per the original methods: Estimated nucleated cell counts came from reference gene primer amplification. Produced via immunoSEQ multiplex PCR; TCRdb's table is partial and in-frame only. V and J calls and clone size come straight from that table; D and trimming were deduced from the DNA. The data hold under 200,000 clones, with approximately 91% observed a single time. V shed 6 bases and J shed 3 bases, with 11 bases lying between them. The germline gives CDR1 MNHEY, CDR2 SMNVEV (reference sequence). The CDR3 runs 13 residues. The sequence came from a man in his late teens or twenties with COVID-19, enrolled during active disease. V and J are TRBV27 and TRBJ1-1; tentative D call: TRBD1 (5 bases). The material sequenced was peripheral blood. The DNA for the CDR3 is TGTGCCAGCAGGCAGACAGCCTACACTGAAGCTTTCTTT. Translation: CASRQTAYTEAFF.